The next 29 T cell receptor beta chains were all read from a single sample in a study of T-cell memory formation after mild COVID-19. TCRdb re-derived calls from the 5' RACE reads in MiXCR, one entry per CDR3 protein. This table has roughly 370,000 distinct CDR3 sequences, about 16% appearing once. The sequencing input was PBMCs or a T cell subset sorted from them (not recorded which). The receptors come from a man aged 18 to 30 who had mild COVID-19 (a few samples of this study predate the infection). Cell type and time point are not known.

The CDR3 DNA sequence: TGCGCCAGCAGCCAAGGGGCGGAGAGGTATGGCTACACCTTC. It encodes CASSQGAERYGYTF. The chain is built from TRBV4-3 and TRBJ1-2; D unclear. CDR1 LGHNA and CDR2 YSLEER come from the germline V gene. The CDR3 covers 14 residues. Trimming left V 1 base short and J 5 bases short, with 11 bases between.

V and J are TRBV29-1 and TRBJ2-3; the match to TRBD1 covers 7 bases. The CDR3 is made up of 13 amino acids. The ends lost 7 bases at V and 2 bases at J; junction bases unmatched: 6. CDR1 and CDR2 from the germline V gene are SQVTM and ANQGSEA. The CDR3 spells CSGGQPPTDTQYF. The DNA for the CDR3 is TGCAGCGGGGGACAGCCTCCCACAGATACGCAGTATTTT.

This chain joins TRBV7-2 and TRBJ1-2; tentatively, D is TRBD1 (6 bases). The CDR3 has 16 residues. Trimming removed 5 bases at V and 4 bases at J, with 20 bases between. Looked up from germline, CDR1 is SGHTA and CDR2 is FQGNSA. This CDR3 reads CASSPARWGGLYGYTF. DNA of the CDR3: TGTGCCAGCAGCCCAGCCCGGTGGGGGGGCCTCTATGGCTACACCTTC.

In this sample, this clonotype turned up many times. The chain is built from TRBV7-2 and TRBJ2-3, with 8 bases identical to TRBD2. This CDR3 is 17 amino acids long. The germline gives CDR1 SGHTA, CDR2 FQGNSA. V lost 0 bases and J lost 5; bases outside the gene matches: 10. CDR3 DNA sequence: TGTGCCAGCAGCTTAGCGCCGGGAGGAAGCGGGAGAGATACGCAGTATTTT. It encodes CASSLAPGGSGRDTQYF. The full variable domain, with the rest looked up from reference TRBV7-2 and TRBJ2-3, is GAGVSQSPSNKVTEKGKDVELRCDPISGHTALYWYRQSLGQGLEFLIYFQGNSAPDKSGLPSDRFSAERTGGSVSTLTIQRTQQEDSAVYLCASSLAPGGSGRDTQYFGPGTRLTVL.

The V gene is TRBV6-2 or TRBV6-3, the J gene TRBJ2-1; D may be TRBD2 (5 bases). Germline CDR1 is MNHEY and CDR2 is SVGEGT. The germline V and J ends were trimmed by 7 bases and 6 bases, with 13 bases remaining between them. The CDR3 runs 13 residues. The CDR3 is CASTKDWSNEQFF. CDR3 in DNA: TGTGCCAGCACCAAGGACTGGAGCAATGAGCAGTTCTTC.

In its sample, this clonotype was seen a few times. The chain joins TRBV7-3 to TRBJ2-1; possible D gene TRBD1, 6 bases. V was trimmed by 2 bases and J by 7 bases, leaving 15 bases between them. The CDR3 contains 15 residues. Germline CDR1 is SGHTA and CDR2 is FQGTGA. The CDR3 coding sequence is TGTGCCAGCAGCTTAGGGACCTCAAGGGGGAATGAGCAGTTCTTC. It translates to CASSLGTSRGNEQFF.

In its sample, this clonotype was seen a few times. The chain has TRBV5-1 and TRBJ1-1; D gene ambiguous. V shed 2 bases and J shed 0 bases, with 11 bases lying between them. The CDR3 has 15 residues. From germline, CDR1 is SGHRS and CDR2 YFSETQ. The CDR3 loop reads CASSFGPSVNTEAFF. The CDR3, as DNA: TGCGCCAGCAGCTTTGGACCGTCTGTGAACACTGAAGCTTTCTTT.

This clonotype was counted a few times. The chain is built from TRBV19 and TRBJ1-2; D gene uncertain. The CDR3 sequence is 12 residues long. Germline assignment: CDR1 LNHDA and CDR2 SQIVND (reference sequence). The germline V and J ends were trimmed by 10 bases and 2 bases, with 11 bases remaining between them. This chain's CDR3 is CATGSGNYGYTF. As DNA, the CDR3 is TGTGCCACCGGCTCGGGGAACTATGGCTACACCTTC.

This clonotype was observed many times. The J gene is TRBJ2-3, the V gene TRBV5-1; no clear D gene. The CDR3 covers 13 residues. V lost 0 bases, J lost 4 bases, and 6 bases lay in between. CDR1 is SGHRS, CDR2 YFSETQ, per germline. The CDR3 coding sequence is TGCGCCAGCAGCTTGGGGCGGCCAGATACGCAGTATTTT. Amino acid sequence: CASSLGRPDTQYF.

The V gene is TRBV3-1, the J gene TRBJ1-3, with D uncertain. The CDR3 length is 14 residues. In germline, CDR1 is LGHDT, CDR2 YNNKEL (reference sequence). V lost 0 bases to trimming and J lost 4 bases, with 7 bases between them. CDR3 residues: CASSQEVGGNTIYF. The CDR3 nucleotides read TGTGCCAGCAGCCAAGAGGTCGGAGGAAACACCATATATTTT.

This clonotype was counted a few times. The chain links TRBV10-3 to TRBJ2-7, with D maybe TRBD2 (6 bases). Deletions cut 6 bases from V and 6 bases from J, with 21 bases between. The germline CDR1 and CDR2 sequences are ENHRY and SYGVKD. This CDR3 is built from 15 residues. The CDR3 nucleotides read TGTGCCATCAGCCGGGAACTCGCGGACGGGGGCGAGCAGTACGTC. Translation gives CAISRELADGGEQYV.

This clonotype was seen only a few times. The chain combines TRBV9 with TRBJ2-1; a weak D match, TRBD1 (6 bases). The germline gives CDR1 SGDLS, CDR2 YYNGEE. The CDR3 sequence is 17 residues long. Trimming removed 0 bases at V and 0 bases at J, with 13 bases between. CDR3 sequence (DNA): TGTGCCAGCAGCGTAGATGTAGGGGGAAGCTCCTACAATGAGCAGTTCTTC. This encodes CASSVDVGGSSYNEQFF.

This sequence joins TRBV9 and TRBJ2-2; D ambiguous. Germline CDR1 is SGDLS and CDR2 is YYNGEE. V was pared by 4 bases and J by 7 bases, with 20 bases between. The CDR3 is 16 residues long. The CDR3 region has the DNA TGTGCCAGCAGCCGAGGTGTTGAGGCCCTAGGCGGGGAGCTGTTTTTT. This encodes CASSRGVEALGGELFF.

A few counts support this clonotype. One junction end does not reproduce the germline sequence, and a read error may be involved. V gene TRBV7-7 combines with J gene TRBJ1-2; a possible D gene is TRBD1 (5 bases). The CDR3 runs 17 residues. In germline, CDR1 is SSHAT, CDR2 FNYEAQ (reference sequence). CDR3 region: CASSSGAGPTWSYGYTF. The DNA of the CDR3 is TGTGCTAGCAGCTCCGGGGCCGGGCCCACTTGGAGCTATGGCTACACCTTC.

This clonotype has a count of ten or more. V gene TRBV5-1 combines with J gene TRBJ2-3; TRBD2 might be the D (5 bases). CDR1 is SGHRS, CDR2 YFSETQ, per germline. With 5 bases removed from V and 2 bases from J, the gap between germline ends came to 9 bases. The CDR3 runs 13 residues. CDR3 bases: TGCGCCAGCAGTTCCCGGGACACAGATACGCAGTATTTT. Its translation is CASSSRDTDTQYF.

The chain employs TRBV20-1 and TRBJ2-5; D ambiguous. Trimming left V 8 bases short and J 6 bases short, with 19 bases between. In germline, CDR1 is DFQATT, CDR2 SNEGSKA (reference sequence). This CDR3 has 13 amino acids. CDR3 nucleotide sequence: TGCAGTACCTCGTTTGTGAGTGGGAAGACCCAGTACTTC. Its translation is CSTSFVSGKTQYF.

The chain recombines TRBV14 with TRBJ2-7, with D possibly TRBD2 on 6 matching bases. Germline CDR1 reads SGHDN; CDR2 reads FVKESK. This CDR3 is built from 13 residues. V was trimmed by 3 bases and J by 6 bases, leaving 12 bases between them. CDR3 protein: CASSQGGWGEQYV. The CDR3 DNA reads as TGTGCCAGCAGCCAGGGAGGCTGGGGCGAGCAGTACGTC.

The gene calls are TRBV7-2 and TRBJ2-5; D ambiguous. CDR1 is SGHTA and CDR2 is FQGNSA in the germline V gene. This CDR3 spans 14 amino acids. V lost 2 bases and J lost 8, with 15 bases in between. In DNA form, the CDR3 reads TGTGCCAGCAGCTTACCCTCCCAGAGATATACCCAGTACTTC. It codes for CASSLPSQRYTQYF.

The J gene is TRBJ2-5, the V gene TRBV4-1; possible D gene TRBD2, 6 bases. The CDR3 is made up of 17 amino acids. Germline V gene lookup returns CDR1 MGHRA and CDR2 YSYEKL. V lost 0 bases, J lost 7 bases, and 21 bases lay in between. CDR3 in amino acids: CASSQDPNRRGRGTQYF. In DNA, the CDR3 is TGCGCCAGCAGCCAAGATCCGAACAGGCGGGGCCGGGGGACCCAGTACTTC.

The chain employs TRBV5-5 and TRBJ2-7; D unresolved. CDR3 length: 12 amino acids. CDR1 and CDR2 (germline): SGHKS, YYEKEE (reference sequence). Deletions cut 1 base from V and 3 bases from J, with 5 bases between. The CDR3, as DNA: TGTGCCAGCAGCTTGACATTCTACGAGCAGTACGTC. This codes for CASSLTFYEQYV.

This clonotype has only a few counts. CDR3 nucleotide sequence: TGTGCCAGCAGCTTTGGAGACAACCCCCTCACTGAAGCTTTCTTT. The encoded protein is CASSFGDNPLTEAFF. The V gene is TRBV7-8, the J gene TRBJ1-1, with D unclear. Trimming pared 3 bases from V and 4 bases from J, leaving 15 bases between. There are 15 residues in the CDR3. The V gene's germline CDR1 is SGHVS and CDR2 FQNEAQ.

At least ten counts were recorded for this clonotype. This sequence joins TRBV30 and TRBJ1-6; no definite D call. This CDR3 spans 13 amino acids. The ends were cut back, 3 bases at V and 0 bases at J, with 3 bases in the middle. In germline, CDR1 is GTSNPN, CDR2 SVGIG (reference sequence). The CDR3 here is CAWSSSYNSPLHF. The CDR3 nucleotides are TGTGCCTGGAGCAGCTCCTATAATTCACCCCTCCACTTT.

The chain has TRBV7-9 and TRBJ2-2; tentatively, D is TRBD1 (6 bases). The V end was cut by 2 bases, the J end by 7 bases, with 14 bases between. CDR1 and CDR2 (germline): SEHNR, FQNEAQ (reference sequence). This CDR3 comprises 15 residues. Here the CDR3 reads CASSLFARGYGELFF. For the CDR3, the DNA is TGTGCCAGCAGCTTATTTGCCAGGGGATACGGGGAGCTGTTTTTT.

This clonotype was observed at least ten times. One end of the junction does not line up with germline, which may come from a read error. The DNA of the CDR3 is TGCGCCAGCAGCCCCGGGGGGAGCTCCTACAATGAGCAGTTCTTC. Its protein product is CASSPGGSSYNEQFF. The chain recombines TRBV5-6 with TRBJ2-1; 7 bases match TRBD2. There are 15 residues in the CDR3. CDR1 is SGHDT, CDR2 YYEEEE, per germline.

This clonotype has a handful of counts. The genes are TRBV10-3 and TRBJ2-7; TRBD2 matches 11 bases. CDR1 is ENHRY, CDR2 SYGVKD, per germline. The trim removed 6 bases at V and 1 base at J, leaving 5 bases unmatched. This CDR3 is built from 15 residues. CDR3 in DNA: TGTGCCATCAGCGTAGCGGGGGGGCCGTCCTACGAGCAGTACTTC. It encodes CAISVAGGPSYEQYF.

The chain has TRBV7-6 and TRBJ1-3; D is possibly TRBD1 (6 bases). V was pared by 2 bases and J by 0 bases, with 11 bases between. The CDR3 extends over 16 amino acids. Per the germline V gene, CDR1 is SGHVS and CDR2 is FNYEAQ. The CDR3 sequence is CASSLRTEVSGNTIYF. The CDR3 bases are TGTGCCAGCAGCTTAAGGACAGAAGTCTCTGGAAACACCATATATTTT.

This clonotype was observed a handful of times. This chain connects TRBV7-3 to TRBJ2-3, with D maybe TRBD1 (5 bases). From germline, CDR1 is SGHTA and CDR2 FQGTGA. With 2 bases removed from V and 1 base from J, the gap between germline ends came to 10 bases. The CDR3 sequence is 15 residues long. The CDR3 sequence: CASSLGGHRTDTQYF. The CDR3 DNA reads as TGTGCCAGCAGCTTAGGCGGACACCGCACAGATACGCAGTATTTT.

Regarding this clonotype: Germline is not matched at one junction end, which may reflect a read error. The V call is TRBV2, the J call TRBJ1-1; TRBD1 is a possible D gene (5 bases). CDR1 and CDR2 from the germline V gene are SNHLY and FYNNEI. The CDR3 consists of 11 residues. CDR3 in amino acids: CASAGNSEAFF. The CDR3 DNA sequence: TGTGCCAGCGCAGGGAACTCTGAAGCTTTCTTT. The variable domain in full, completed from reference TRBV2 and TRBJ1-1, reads EPEVTQTPSHQVTQMGQEVILRCVPISNHLYFYWYRQILGQKVEFLVSFYNNEISEKSEIFDDQFSVERPDGSNFTLKIRSTKLEDSAMYFCASAGNSEAFFGQGTRLTVV.

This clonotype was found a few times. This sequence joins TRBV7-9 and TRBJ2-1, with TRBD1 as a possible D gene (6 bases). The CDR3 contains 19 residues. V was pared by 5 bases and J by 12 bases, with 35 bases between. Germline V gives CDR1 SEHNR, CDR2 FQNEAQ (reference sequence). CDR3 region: CASSARQDDRFTMRSVQFF. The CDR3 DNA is TGTGCCAGCAGCGCCCGACAGGACGACCGTTTTACAATGAGGTCGGTGCAGTTCTTC.